What follows are 2 T cell receptor beta chains derived from one specimen sequenced in a study of human T cells and chemical hapten exposure. The time point was: pre-sensitization, week 0. Documented treatment: therapeutic diphenylcyclopropenone sensitization with weekly scalp DPC. TCRdb fed the RACE reads into MiXCR, producing one record per CDR3 protein. The data show fewer than 300,000 distinct CDR3 sequences, with approximately 8% seen just once and about 1.1% held by the top ten. This specimen consisted of whole blood, obtained in connection with sensitization to the hapten diphenylcyclopropenone (DPC). The receptors derive from a man younger than 35 with alopecia areata. Some clones in this sample may be carry-over from other donors' samples.

This chain joins TRBV7-9 and TRBJ1-6; maybe TRBD1 (6 bases). The germline gives CDR1 SEHNR, CDR2 FQNEAQ (reference sequence). The V end was cut by 4 bases, the J end by 8 bases, with 15 bases between. The CDR3 is 15 amino acids. The CDR3 DNA is TGTGCCAGCAGCTCAATACAGGGCGGGGATTCACCCCTCCACTTT. It encodes CASSSIQGGDSPLHF.

This clonotype was seen only a few times. In nucleotides, the CDR3 is TGCAGTGCAAGTGAAGGGGAGGTGAACACTGAAGCTTTCTTT. It specifies CSASEGEVNTEAFF. The chain combines TRBV20-1 with TRBJ1-1; the D gene is possibly TRBD1 (5 bases). This CDR3 comprises 14 residues. Trimming left V 6 bases short and J 0 bases short, with 14 bases between. Germline V gives CDR1 DFQATT, CDR2 SNEGSKA (reference sequence).